This T cell receptor beta chain was observed in a study of blood T cell repertoires in COVID-19. Study-wide background: Sources were T cells, B-cell-depleted T cells, or PBMCs; the material itself was cDNA or gDNA.

CDR3 size: 16 residues. Measured with immunoSEQ multiplex PCR; TCRdb has only the in-frame clones, and not every one. The sample includes 160,000 or so clones, about four fifths of them seen just once. The sequence was obtained from a woman over 75 with acute or convalescent COVID-19. Specimen: peripheral blood. The chain links TRBV1 to TRBJ2-1; the table names TRBD1, a call not compared with the DNA. TRBV1 counts as a pseudogene. CDR3 sequence reads: CTSSQEQGRSYNEQFF. CDR3 nucleotides: TGCACCAGCAGCCAGGAACAGGGGCGCTCCTACAATGAGCAGTTCTTC.